Reported below is one T cell receptor beta chain. The target antigen is unknown. The PCR employed 60 Vbeta primers together with 13 Jbeta primers. The method was immunoSEQ multiplex PCR; TCRdb's version includes in-frame clones alone and lacks a portion of them. The sample holds 150,000 to 200,000 clones, about four fifths seen once. This entry is derived from a study of cytomegalovirus exposure and HLA in healthy donors. Findings and caveats of the study: Three CMV-associated chains proved CMV antigen-specific in vitro.

The source is a woman between 50 and 59 years old in good health and CMV-seronegative. Sequenced material: PBMCs.

The CDR3 reads CASNQWGQNTGELFF. The DNA of the CDR3 is TGTGCCAGCAACCAGTGGGGACAGAACACCGGGGAGCTGTTTTTT. V usage is TRBV7-2 and J usage is TRBJ2-2; the D gene is possibly TRBD1 (6 bases). V was shortened by 7 bases and J by 1 base, with 13 bases between the two germline ends. In germline, CDR1 is SGHTA, CDR2 FQGNSA. This CDR3 contains 15 residues. Supplemented by reference TRBV7-2 and TRBJ2-2, the full variable domain reads GAGVSQSPSNKVTEKGKDVELRCDPISGHTALYWYRQSLGQGLEFLIYFQGNSAPDKSGLPSDRFSAERTGGSVSTLTIQRTQQEDSAVYLCASNQWGQNTGELFFGEGSRLTVL.